Included here is one T cell receptor beta chain sequence, with context. Losses at the gene ends were 5 bases for V and 6 bases for J; bases not matched to a gene: 12. The CDR3 extends over 16 amino acids. Germline values: CDR1 SGHRS, CDR2 YFSETQ. Libraries were prepared by immunoSEQ multiplex PCR; TCRdb keeps only in-frame clonotypes and omits some of them. The sample has about 84,000 clones, more than 75% seen once. These data originate in a study of cytomegalovirus exposure and HLA in healthy donors. The sequenced material came from PBMCs. The clonotype was recovered from a man aged 30-40 years in good health and CMV-seronegative. The rearrangement links TRBV5-1 to TRBJ2-1, with TRBD2 matching 9 bases. CDR3 nucleotides: TGCGCCAGCAGACAACCGCGGGAGGGCTGGGGCAATGAGCAGTTCTTC. This encodes CASRQPREGWGNEQFF.